The T cell receptor (beta chain) under discussion was sequenced for a study of cytomegalovirus exposure and HLA in healthy donors. General study results and limits: Some segments of the V type, notably TRBV6-2 and TRBV6-3, were excluded as indistinguishable.

Germline V gives CDR1 LNHNV, CDR2 YYDKDF (reference sequence). This CDR3 spans 17 amino acids. The junction had 13 bases not matched to a gene; V was cut back by 3 bases and J by 8 bases. Comment on this clone: Its antigen is unknown.

Primers included in the PCR were 60 Vbeta and 13 Jbeta primers. TCRdb's table, derived via immunoSEQ multiplex PCR, lists solely in-frame clones and lacks some. The sample lists more than 100,000 clones; 50% to 65% were seen once. The TCR was taken from a man aged 35 to 55 in good health and CMV-seropositive. Sample: PBMCs. V gene TRBV15 combines with J gene TRBJ1-4; 9 bases are a match to TRBD1. Here the CDR3 DNA reads TGTGCCACCAGCAGCCAGGACAGGGGAGGGGTAGGGGAAAAACTGTTTTTT. Translated: CATSSQDRGGVGEKLFF.